These 32 T cell receptor beta chains were all obtained from the same sample, sequenced in a study of response to subunit inactivated influenza vaccine. TCRdb recomputed calls from the RT-PCR reads with MiXCR, one row per CDR3 protein. Of about 780,000 distinct CDR3 sequences listed, less than 20% are singletons. This specimen was PBMCs from blood, taken about 5 days after vaccination. Receptors were obtained from a man aged 50 to 59 who received an inactivated influenza vaccine.

This clonotype was picked up many times. The chain couples TRBV29-1 to TRBJ2-3; the D gene is possibly TRBD1 (6 bases). V was pared by 5 bases and J by 1 base, with 13 bases between. Germline loops: CDR1 SQVTM, CDR2 ANQGSEA. CDR3 size: 14 residues. Written as DNA, the CDR3 is TGCAGCGTTTCTACAGGGTCGCGCACAGATACGCAGTATTTT. Its protein product is CSVSTGSRTDTQYF.

The chain carries TRBV6-5 and TRBJ1-2; perhaps TRBD1 as D (6 bases). The germline V gene has CDR1 MNHEY and CDR2 SVGAGI. Trimming stripped 5 bases from V and 6 bases from J, with 10 bases between. The CDR3 is made up of 12 amino acids. The CDR3 protein is CASSTGLDGYTF. The CDR3 DNA sequence: TGTGCCAGCAGTACAGGGCTGGATGGCTACACCTTC.

This chain links TRBV7-9 with TRBJ1-6, with 7 bases that match TRBD1. CDR3 length equals 16 residues. The ends lost 5 bases at V and 8 bases at J; junction bases unmatched: 12. Germline V lookup: CDR1 SEHNR, CDR2 FQNEAQ (reference sequence). The CDR3 DNA follows: TGTGCCAGCAGCCTTGGGAGACAGGGATATTATTCACCCCTCCACTTT. It translates to CASSLGRQGYYSPLHF. Variable domain in full (rest from reference TRBV7-9 and TRBJ1-6): DTGVSQNPRHKITKRGQNVTFRCDPISEHNRLYWYRQTLGQGPEFLTYFQNEAQLEKSRLLSDRFSAERPKGSFSTLEIQRTEQGDSAMYLCASSLGRQGYYSPLHFGNGTRLTVT.

This clonotype was recorded a few times. The rearrangement joins TRBV7-9 to TRBJ2-1; 8 bases align to TRBD1. Per germline, CDR1 SEHNR and CDR2 FQNEAQ (reference sequence). The CDR3 loop spans 14 amino acids. J was trimmed by 12 bases and V by 4 bases; bases with no gene match: 11. CDR3 protein: CASSSGQGDYLQFF. The CDR3 nucleotides read TGTGCCAGCAGCTCAGGACAGGGTGATTATTTGCAGTTCTTC.

This rearrangement joins TRBV7-2 to TRBJ2-3, with a tentative D call TRBD1 (5 bases). CDR1 and CDR2 (germline): SGHTA, FQGNSA. The CDR3 extends over 13 amino acids. V lost 4 bases, J lost 6 bases, and 11 bases lay in between. The CDR3 bases are TGTGCCAGCAGCTACTCCCGACAGGATACGCAGTATTTT. It yields the protein CASSYSRQDTQYF.

Ten or more counts support this clonotype. J is TRBJ2-3 and V is TRBV7-9; TRBD1 aligns across 8 bases. V lost 10 bases, J lost 4 bases, and 7 bases stayed unmatched. Germline CDR1 is SEHNR and CDR2 is FQNEAQ (reference sequence). CDR3 length: 13 residues. CDR3 in amino acids: CAKTGQGADTQYF. The CDR3 nucleotides read TGTGCCAAAACCGGACAGGGAGCAGATACGCAGTATTTT.

The V gene is TRBV20-1, the J gene TRBJ2-7, with 7 bases that match TRBD1. The germline V gene has CDR1 DFQATT and CDR2 SNEGSKA (reference sequence). The CDR3 contains 16 residues. The V and J ends lost 0 bases and 3 bases, in that order; junction bases with no gene match: 11. Here the CDR3 DNA reads TGCAGTGCTAGAGATCTTAGGGACAGTGGGAACTACGAGCAGTACTTC. Amino acids: CSARDLRDSGNYEQYF.

This clonotype was seen ten or more times. This chain links TRBV20-1 with TRBJ2-7; perhaps TRBD2 as D (5 bases). The CDR3 extends over 11 amino acids. Between the trimmed V and J ends, which lost 6 bases and 6 bases, there was a span of 12 bases. The germline gives CDR1 DFQATT, CDR2 SNEGSKA (reference sequence). In nucleotides, the CDR3 is TGCAGTGCCTACCCGGGGTCCGAGCAGTACTTC. Translation gives CSAYPGSEQYF.

The chain links TRBV6-1 to TRBJ2-3, with 9 bases matching TRBD2. After removal of 8 bases from V and 2 bases from J, the junction contained 8 bases not matched to a gene. CDR1 is MNHNS and CDR2 is SASEGT in the germline V gene. The CDR3 has 15 residues. CDR3 nucleotide sequence: TGTGCCAGCGCGGGTAGCGGGAGCCACACAGATACGCAGTATTTT. It is translated as CASAGSGSHTDTQYF.

The rearrangement uses TRBV5-8 and TRBJ1-1; the match to TRBD1 covers 7 bases. Germline CDR1 and CDR2: SGHTS and YDEGEE. This CDR3 spans 17 amino acids. V was pared by 2 bases and J by 1 base, with 11 bases of the junction left unmatched. The CDR3 DNA follows: TGTGCCAGCAGCTTAATCAATAGGGGGCGGGGGAACACTGAAGCTTTCTTT. It codes for CASSLINRGRGNTEAFF.

This clonotype has more than one count but fewer than ten. J is TRBJ2-4 and V is TRBV28; D gene ambiguous. Germline CDR1 MDHEN, CDR2 SYDVKM. Trimming removed 5 bases at V and 11 bases at J, with 16 bases between. The CDR3 has 13 residues. CDR3: CASSLTASTVQYF. The CDR3 region has the DNA TGTGCCAGCAGTCTAACGGCCAGCACGGTTCAGTACTTC.

This chain links TRBV5-1 with TRBJ2-2; the D call may be TRBD1 or TRBD2 (6 bases each). The CDR3 is 15 residues long. CDR1 and CDR2 from the germline V gene are SGHRS and YFSETQ. V shed 2 bases and J shed 0 bases, with 8 bases lying between them. The CDR3 DNA reads TGCGCCAGCAGCTTCGGGGGCCCGAACACCGGGGAGCTGTTTTTT. Translating gives CASSFGGPNTGELFF.

This chain connects TRBV10-1 to TRBJ2-1, with D unclear. CDR3 length: 12 residues. Per the germline V gene, CDR1 is WNHNN and CDR2 is SYGVQD (reference sequence). V lost 4 bases and J lost 8, with 9 bases in between. This chain's CDR3 is CASSGPGHEQFF. The CDR3 nucleotides are TGCGCCAGCAGTGGTCCGGGCCATGAGCAGTTCTTC.

There are a few counts of this clonotype. The rearrangement uses TRBV4-1 and TRBJ2-5, with D possibly TRBD1 on 5 matching bases. The CDR3 has 14 residues. CDR1 and CDR2 from the germline V gene are MGHRA and YSYEKL. V was cut by 0 bases and J by 6 bases, with 11 bases left in between. The DNA of the CDR3 is TGCGCCAGCAGCCAAGATGCCAGGGTACAGACCCAGTACTTC. Its translation: CASSQDARVQTQYF.

This clonotype showed up just a few times. The rearrangement joins TRBV28 to TRBJ1-1; D gene uncertain. Germline V gives CDR1 MDHEN, CDR2 SYDVKM. This CDR3 has 14 amino acids. V dropped 3 bases and J dropped 0 bases, with 8 bases sitting between them. The CDR3 nucleotides are TGTGCCAGCAGTTTTACTCAACTGAACACTGAAGCTTTCTTT. Its protein product is CASSFTQLNTEAFF. The full variable domain, completed using reference TRBV28 and TRBJ1-1, is DVKVTQSSRYLVKRTGEKVFLECVQDMDHENMFWYRQDPGLGLRLIYFSYDVKMKEKGDIPEGYSVSREKKERFSLILESASTNQTSMYLCASSFTQLNTEAFFGQGTRLTVV.

This clonotype was counted many times. This rearrangement joins TRBV7-9 to TRBJ2-7; 9 bases agree with TRBD2. The CDR3 has 14 amino acids. With 4 bases clipped from V and 3 bases from J, the junction kept 4 bases outside the gene matches. CDR1 is SEHNR and CDR2 is FQNEAQ in the germline V gene (reference sequence). This chain's CDR3 is CASSSGLAIYEQYF. The CDR3 region has the DNA TGTGCCAGCAGCTCGGGACTAGCTATCTACGAGCAGTACTTC.

The gene calls are TRBV5-1 and TRBJ2-7; 8 bases are a match to TRBD1. Germline V CDR1 and CDR2: SGHRS, YFSETQ. The CDR3 spans 14 residues. Trimming cost V 4 bases and J 6 bases; bases outside gene matches: 9. The DNA of the CDR3 is TGCGCCAGCAGCCAAGGACAGGGATTTGTCGAGCAGTACTTC. It encodes CASSQGQGFVEQYF.

To note about this clonotype: This may arise from a read error, as a much more abundant clone is one base away. The chain combines TRBV4-2 with TRBJ2-7, with 8 bases aligning to TRBD1. CDR3 size: 15 residues. The germline V gene has CDR1 LGHNA and CDR2 YNFKEQ. J gave up 2 bases and V 4 bases, and 7 bases lay outside the gene matches. The CDR3 region has the DNA TGTGCCAGCAGCCTAGCGACAGGGGAACCCTACGAGCAGTACTTC. As protein: CASSLATGEPYEQYF.

The chain employs TRBV29-1 and TRBJ2-1, with 7 bases matching TRBD2. Losses at the gene ends were 4 bases for V and 3 bases for J; bases not matched to a gene: 3. CDR3 length equals 13 residues. Germline V lookup: CDR1 SQVTM, CDR2 ANQGSEA. CDR3 sequence: CSVGRTSYNEQFF. The DNA of the CDR3 is TGCAGCGTTGGCAGGACTAGCTACAATGAGCAGTTCTTC.

The chain is built from TRBV29-1 and TRBJ2-1, with 10 nucleotides matching TRBD2. This CDR3 is built from 14 residues. Germline V gene data show CDR1 as SQVTM and CDR2 as ANQGSEA. The V segment lost 4 bases and the J segment 6 bases; nucleotides outside the gene matches: 6. CDR3 bases: TGCAGCGTTGTAAGCGGGGGGGCGGGCAATGAGCAGTTCTTC. This sequence encodes CSVVSGGAGNEQFF.

V and J are TRBV20-1 and TRBJ2-7; no definite D call. The V and J ends lost 7 bases and 6 bases respectively, with 16 bases between them. The CDR3 is 12 amino acids. CDR1 DFQATT and CDR2 SNEGSKA come from the germline V gene (reference sequence). In nucleotides, the CDR3 is TGCAGTGGCTCGGTCGGCCTTCGCGAGCAGTACTTC. This gives the protein CSGSVGLREQYF.

This clonotype was found a few times. The chain recombines TRBV6-2 or TRBV6-3 with TRBJ2-4; perhaps TRBD2 as D (5 bases). Germline V gene data show CDR1 as MNHEY and CDR2 as SVGEGT. Trimming removed 6 bases at V and 2 bases at J, with 11 bases between. The CDR3 loop spans 14 amino acids. The CDR3 region is CASRPSSSKNIQYF. The CDR3 nucleotides are TGTGCCAGCAGGCCCTCTAGCTCCAAAAACATTCAGTACTTC.

The CDR3 nucleotides are TGTGCCAGCAGCAAGGGAACAGAGATTTTCATGAACACTGAAGCTTTCTTT. It is translated as CASSKGTEIFMNTEAFF. The V and J genes are TRBV7-9 and TRBJ1-1; D not certain. Trimming stripped 5 bases from V and 0 bases from J, with 19 bases between. CDR3 length: 17 amino acids. Germline CDR1 SEHNR, CDR2 FQNEAQ (reference sequence). Variable domain in full (rest from reference TRBV7-9 and TRBJ1-1): DTGVSQNPRHKITKRGQNVTFRCDPISEHNRLYWYRQTLGQGPEFLTYFQNEAQLEKSRLLSDRFSAERPKGSFSTLEIQRTEQGDSAMYLCASSKGTEIFMNTEAFFGQGTRLTVV.

There are a few counts of this clonotype. This chain joins TRBV6-1 and TRBJ2-5; tentatively, D is TRBD1 or TRBD2 (5 bases each). The germline V gene has CDR1 MNHNS and CDR2 SASEGT. The CDR3 totals 14 residues. The V end lost 2 bases, the J end lost 2 bases, and 9 bases lay between the germline ends. CDR3 loop: CASSERWGQETQYF. CDR3 DNA sequence: TGTGCCAGCAGTGAAAGGTGGGGGCAAGAGACCCAGTACTTC.

The chain links TRBV12-3 or TRBV12-4 to TRBJ1-2; a weak D match, TRBD1 (6 bases). This CDR3 comprises 14 residues. The germline V and J ends were trimmed by 5 bases and 0 bases, with 10 bases remaining between them. CDR3 nucleotides: TGTGCCAGCAGTACAGGGATAGCTAACTATGGCTACACCTTC. Translated: CASSTGIANYGYTF.

This clonotype was picked up a small number of times. The rearrangement links TRBV10-3 to TRBJ2-7; no firm D call. Per the germline V gene, CDR1 is ENHRY and CDR2 is SYGVKD. Deletions cut 4 bases from V and 6 bases from J, with 7 bases between. CDR3 length equals 11 residues. For the CDR3, the DNA is TGTGCCATCAGTGGACTGGGCGAGCAGTACTTC. Protein: CAISGLGEQYF.

In its sample, this clonotype was seen many times. This chain joins TRBV27 and TRBJ2-5, with TRBD2 as a possible D gene (6 bases). The V and J ends lost 2 bases and 7 bases respectively, with 17 bases between them. Germline CDR1 is MNHEY and CDR2 is SMNVEV (reference sequence). The CDR3 is 15 amino acids. The CDR3 region has the DNA TGTGCCAGCAGTTTACATCGGGGGAATGTGGTGACCCAGTACTTC. It yields the protein CASSLHRGNVVTQYF.

This clonotype was counted a few times. The V gene is TRBV10-3, the J gene TRBJ1-1, with a tentative D call TRBD1 (5 bases). This CDR3 has 14 amino acids. Germline V gene lookup returns CDR1 ENHRY and CDR2 SYGVKD. The ends were cut back, 7 bases at V and 1 base at J, with 13 bases in the middle. CDR3 sequence reads: CAIKLGTGNTEAFF. In nucleotides, the CDR3 is TGTGCCATCAAGCTAGGGACGGGGAACACTGAAGCTTTCTTT.

This clonotype came up a few times. The chain recombines TRBV9 with TRBJ2-5, with D unclear. Germline CDR1 and CDR2: SGDLS and YYNGEE. Deletions cut 0 bases from V and 4 bases from J, with 10 bases between. The CDR3 loop spans 14 amino acids. CDR3 amino acids: CASSVDLEGETQYF. The DNA of the CDR3 is TGTGCCAGCAGCGTAGATTTGGAAGGAGAGACCCAGTACTTC.

This chain's CDR3 is CSVVPNRGGSGELFF. DNA of the CDR3: TGCAGCGTTGTGCCGAACAGGGGAGGATCCGGGGAGCTGTTTTTT. This rearrangement joins TRBV29-1 to TRBJ2-2; weak D call: TRBD1 (7 bases). With 4 bases removed from V and 6 bases from J, the gap between germline ends came to 18 bases. The CDR3 sequence is 15 residues long. CDR1 is SQVTM, CDR2 ANQGSEA, per germline.

The V call is TRBV5-1, the J call TRBJ2-5; D assignment may be TRBD1 or TRBD2 (5 bases each). Germline CDR1 and CDR2: SGHRS and YFSETQ. This CDR3 has 15 amino acids. V was clipped by 0 bases and J by 0 bases, with 9 bases between them. CDR3 region: CASSLVGTYQETQYF. As DNA, the CDR3 is TGCGCCAGCAGCTTGGTCGGGACCTACCAAGAGACCCAGTACTTC.

The chain carries TRBV10-3 and TRBJ1-4, with a weak D call TRBD1 (5 bases). Trimming took off 4 bases at V and 6 bases at J, with 9 bases between the two ends. CDR3 length: 13 residues. Germline V gene data show CDR1 as ENHRY and CDR2 as SYGVKD. CDR3 DNA sequence: TGTGCCATCAGTGCAGGGATTCATGAAAAACTGTTTTTT. Encoded protein: CAISAGIHEKLFF.